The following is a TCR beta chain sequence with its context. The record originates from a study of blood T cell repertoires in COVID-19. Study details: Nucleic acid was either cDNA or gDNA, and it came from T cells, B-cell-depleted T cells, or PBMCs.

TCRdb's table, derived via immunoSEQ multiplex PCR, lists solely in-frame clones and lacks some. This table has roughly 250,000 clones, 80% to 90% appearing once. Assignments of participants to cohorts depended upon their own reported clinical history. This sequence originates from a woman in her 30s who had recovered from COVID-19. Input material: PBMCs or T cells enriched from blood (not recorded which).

CDR3 in amino acids: CASKYETSGSHEQYF. The CDR3 coding sequence is TGTGCCAGCAAGTACGAAACTAGCGGGAGCCACGAGCAGTACTTC. The chain combines TRBV28 with TRBJ2-7; TRBD2 matches at 11 bases. CDR3 length equals 15 residues. V shed 7 bases, J shed 5 bases, and the junction held 10 bases outside the gene matches. The germline V gene encodes CDR1 MDHEN and CDR2 SYDVKM.